This TCR beta chain was obtained from a study of blood T cells in healthy people across ages. General observations from the study: TCR beta diversity tracked closely with naive T cell percentage. Measured against age, TCR beta diversity per million T cells decreased in a roughly linear manner.

A remark on this clonotype: The antigen is unknown.

This CDR3 is built from 21 residues. The V and J ends lost 2 bases and 3 bases respectively, with 32 bases between them. The germline CDR1 and CDR2 sequences are DFQATT and SNEGSKA (reference sequence). A second about 6 to 12 cycle PCR used barcoded and J-beta primers. TCRdb independently ran MiXCR on the 5' RACE reads; one entry per CDR3 protein. The table has 800,000 or so distinct CDR3 sequences, around 68% seen once; the top ten hold approximately 30%. This chain joins TRBV20-1 and TRBJ1-3, with TRBD1 as a possible D gene (5 bases). This receptor was obtained from a man aged 25-45 years in good health. The material sequenced was blood. The CDR3 loop is CSARSKRPGLSPLYFGNTIYF. The CDR3 region has the DNA TGCAGTGCTAGATCCAAGAGGCCGGGGCTTTCCCCTCTTTACTTTGGAAACACCATATATTTT.